Presented here are 24 T cell receptor beta chains from one specimen sequenced in a study of T cells in localized non-small cell lung cancer (TCRdb year 2020). Receptor amplification or capture employed the immunoSEQ multiplex PCR assay. Imported from immuneACCESS, the table was reduced by TCRdb to in-frame sequences with V and J called. These copies leave out some clones; in studies compared against another copy, an unresolved V gene accounts for under half, and the cause of the remainder is not known. The sample contains 90,000 to 100,000 clones, roughly 93% of them found a single time. The leading ten clones occupy approximately 4% of the sample. The material was PBMCs, obtained before any cancer treatment. These receptors came from a woman aged 35 to 70 with stage II squamous cell lung carcinoma.

V gene TRBV6-6 combines with J gene TRBJ2-3, with unresolved D. The germline V gene encodes CDR1 MNHNY and CDR2 SVGAGI (reference sequence). The ends were cut back, 7 bases at V and 0 bases at J, with 14 bases in the middle. The CDR3 extends over 15 amino acids. The CDR3 DNA reads as TGTGCCAGCAAGAGTGGGGTAGCTAGCACAGATACGCAGTATTTT. Protein product: CASKSGVASTDTQYF.

Concerning this clone: The DNA is omitted, as the CDR3 cannot be located on it reliably, and the CDR3 follows TCRdb's listing. The CDR3 sequence: CASSLVGQGTFF. This rearrangement joins TRBV5-4 to TRBJ1-1; the D call in the table, TRBD1, was not verified against the DNA. 12 amino acids form the CDR3, both terminal residues included. Germline CDR1 reads SGHNT; CDR2 reads YYREEE (reference sequence).

The CDR3 nucleotides read TGTGCCAGCACCCTAGCGGTGTGGACTGAAGCTTTCTTT. The encoded protein is CASTLAVWTEAFF. This chain links TRBV7-9 with TRBJ1-1, with D unclear. CDR1 is SEHNR and CDR2 is FQNEAQ in the germline V gene (reference sequence). The V gene lost 7 bases and the J gene lost 5 bases, with 14 bases spanning the gap. The CDR3 is 13 residues long.

V gene TRBV18 combines with J gene TRBJ1-2; D may be TRBD1 (5 bases). Trimming shortened V by 3 bases and J by 0 bases, and 8 bases separated the two germline ends. CDR1 is KGHSH and CDR2 is LQKENI in the germline V gene. The CDR3 is 14 amino acids. The CDR3 region has the DNA TGTGCCAGCTCACCGACAGATTCTAACTATGGCTACACCTTC. This translates into CASSPTDSNYGYTF.

V usage is TRBV18 and J usage is TRBJ1-4, with D possibly matching TRBD1 (5 bases). CDR1 is KGHSH, CDR2 LQKENI, per germline. V shed 6 bases and J shed 6 bases, with 11 bases lying between them. There are 13 residues in the CDR3. The CDR3 region is CASSQGSDEKLFF. In nucleotides, the CDR3 is TGTGCCAGCTCGCAGGGTTCGGATGAAAAACTGTTTTTT.

The chain joins TRBV7-6 to TRBJ2-2, with D possibly matching TRBD2 (5 bases). This CDR3 contains 13 residues. Between the trimmed V and J ends, which lost 1 base and 7 bases, there was a span of 7 bases. Germline V gene data show CDR1 as SGHVS and CDR2 as FNYEAQ. The CDR3 region is CASSLVRGGELFF. The CDR3 DNA sequence: TGTGCCAGCAGCTTAGTTCGGGGCGGGGAGCTGTTTTTT.

This clone was seen only once. The V gene is TRBV29-1, the J gene TRBJ2-7; 8 bases match TRBD1. V was clipped by 2 bases and J by 1 base; unmatched bases: 7. CDR1 is SQVTM and CDR2 is ANQGSEA in the germline V gene. The CDR3 is 15 residues long. CDR3 coding DNA: TGCAGCGTTGAAACCCCCACAGGGGGGTCCTACGAGCAGTACTTC. This encodes CSVETPTGGSYEQYF.

J is TRBJ2-1 and V is TRBV5-4; D possibly uses TRBD1 or TRBD2 (6 bases each). From germline, CDR1 is SGHNT and CDR2 YYREEE (reference sequence). The CDR3 length is 11 residues. V shed 7 bases and J shed 7 bases, with 9 bases lying between them. CDR3 in DNA: TGTGCCAGCTTAGGGGGGAATGAGCAGTTCTTC. This sequence encodes CASLGGNEQFF. The full variable domain, with the rest looked up from reference TRBV5-4 and TRBJ2-1, is ETGVTQSPTHLIKTRGQQVTLRCSSQSGHNTVSWYQQALGQGPQFIFQYYREEENGRGNFPPRFSGLQFPNYSSELNVNALELDDSALYLCASLGGNEQFFGPGTRLTVL.

The chain uses TRBV7-9 and TRBJ1-1, with unresolved D. The CDR3 consists of 13 residues. Germline CDR1 is SEHNR and CDR2 is FQNEAQ (reference sequence). The ends were cut back, 2 bases at V and 7 bases at J, with 11 bases in the middle. The CDR3 protein is CASSLLTTGEAFF. The CDR3 DNA reads as TGTGCCAGCAGCTTATTGACCACGGGTGAAGCTTTCTTT. Combining the CDR3 with reference TRBV7-9 and TRBJ1-1 gives the whole variable domain DTGVSQNPRHKITKRGQNVTFRCDPISEHNRLYWYRQTLGQGPEFLTYFQNEAQLEKSRLLSDRFSAERPKGSFSTLEIQRTEQGDSAMYLCASSLLTTGEAFFGQGTRLTVV.

The chain has TRBV27 and TRBJ1-2, with TRBD1 matching over 8 bases. The V gene end was trimmed by 6 bases and the J gene end by 5 bases; junction bases not matched to a gene: 5. The CDR3 is 13 residues long. Germline V CDR1 and CDR2: MNHEY, SMNVEV (reference sequence). CDR3 sequence (DNA): TGTGCCAGCAGGACAGGGGCCTCGTATGGCTACACCTTC. Translated, it gives CASRTGASYGYTF.

The chain links TRBV2 to TRBJ2-1; weak D call: TRBD2 (6 bases). Trimming took off 3 bases at V and 4 bases at J, with 16 bases between the two ends. CDR3 length: 16 amino acids. CDR1 is SNHLY and CDR2 is FYNNEI in the germline V gene. The CDR3 DNA follows: TGTGCCAGCAGTGAGGGTCGGACTACCATTTACAATGAGCAGTTCTTC. Amino acids: CASSEGRTTIYNEQFF.

This chain uses TRBV11-2 with TRBJ2-2; TRBD2 is a possible D gene (5 bases). The germline gives CDR1 SGHAT, CDR2 FQNNGV. V shed 6 bases and J shed 0 bases, with 11 bases lying between them. This CDR3 has 15 amino acids. CDR3 sequence: CASSSNGANTGELFF. CDR3 coding DNA: TGTGCCAGCAGTTCGAACGGGGCGAACACCGGGGAGCTGTTTTTT.

This clone was observed once. The chain has TRBV15 and TRBJ1-5; D ambiguous. The V end lost 1 base, the J end lost 7 bases, and 5 bases lay between the germline ends. This CDR3 is built from 12 residues. CDR1 and CDR2 (germline): LNHNV, YYDKDF (reference sequence). The CDR3 loop is CATSRGEQPQHF. DNA for the CDR3: TGTGCCACCAGCAGAGGGGAGCAGCCCCAGCATTTT.

This clone was found once. V usage is TRBV12-5 and J usage is TRBJ2-7, with D tentatively TRBD2 (5 bases). The germline V and J ends were trimmed by 9 bases and 3 bases, with 12 bases remaining between them. This CDR3 is 12 amino acids long. CDR1 and CDR2 (germline): LGHNT, FRNRAP. The CDR3 coding sequence is TGTGCTAGCGCGCCGGGATTCTACGAGCAGTACTTC. Translation: CASAPGFYEQYF.

This rearrangement joins TRBV15 to TRBJ1-1, with 9 bases matching TRBD1. J gave up 0 bases and V 5 bases, and 10 bases lay outside the gene matches. CDR3 length: 17 residues. The germline gives CDR1 LNHNV, CDR2 YYDKDF (reference sequence). The CDR3 region is CATSGRDRARMNTEAFF. DNA for the CDR3: TGTGCCACCAGCGGGAGGGACAGGGCCAGAATGAACACTGAAGCTTTCTTT.

The CDR3 DNA follows: TGTGCCAGCAGCCCGGAGTCACAGGGGTCTGAAGCTTTCTTT. Protein sequence: CASSPESQGSEAFF. V and J are TRBV5-4 and TRBJ1-1; 7 nucleotides match TRBD1. This CDR3 is built from 14 residues. The germline gives CDR1 SGHNT, CDR2 YYREEE (reference sequence). V trimming: 4 bases; J trimming: 6 bases; junction bases outside the gene matches: 9.

CDR3 in amino acids: CASSLGQGYNYGYTF. CDR3 coding DNA: TGTGCCAGCAGCTTGGGGCAGGGGTATAACTATGGCTACACCTTC. The chain employs TRBV5-4 and TRBJ1-2, with D maybe TRBD1 (6 bases). CDR3 length equals 15 residues. Trimming left V 0 bases short and J 1 base short, with 10 bases between. The germline CDR1 and CDR2 sequences are SGHNT and YYREEE (reference sequence).

This clone was detected once. The chain employs TRBV6-1 and TRBJ1-2, with D hard to call. V shed 6 bases and J shed 3 bases, with 5 bases lying between them. CDR3 size: 11 residues. Per germline, CDR1 MNHNS and CDR2 SASEGT. This chain's CDR3 is CASRDYYGYTF. The CDR3 coding sequence is TGTGCCAGCAGGGACTACTATGGCTACACCTTC.

The chain is built from TRBV5-1 and TRBJ1-1; D not certain. CDR3 length: 22 amino acids. Germline-derived CDR1 and CDR2 are SGHRS and YFSETQ. Trimming removed 0 bases at V and 3 bases at J, with 33 bases between. The CDR3 region has the DNA TGCGCCAGCAGCTTGGATCCCAGTAGGGCCCGAGGATCAGTTAGGCGGGACACTGAAGCTTTCTTT. Encoded protein: CASSLDPSRARGSVRRDTEAFF.

This chain uses TRBV4-1 with TRBJ2-3; no definite D call. The CDR3 consists of 15 residues. Germline V gene data show CDR1 as MGHRA and CDR2 as YSYEKL. Trimming shortened V by 1 base and J by 5 bases, and 13 bases separated the two germline ends. The CDR3 reads CASSQVVAIRDTQYF. The CDR3 region has the DNA TGCGCCAGCAGCCAAGTGGTCGCAATCCGAGATACGCAGTATTTT.

In this sample, this clone turned up a few times. The chain combines TRBV29-1 with TRBJ1-2; no reliable D call. The CDR3 runs to 10 residues. The germline gives CDR1 SQVTM, CDR2 ANQGSEA. V was shortened by 3 bases and J by 7 bases, with 6 bases between the two germline ends. The CDR3 DNA reads as TGCAGCGTTGACCTCGGTGGCTACACCTTC. Amino acid sequence: CSVDLGGYTF.

The rearrangement links TRBV19 to TRBJ2-3; D is possibly TRBD1 (5 bases). CDR1 and CDR2 (germline): LNHDA, SQIVND (reference sequence). Trimming shortened V by 5 bases and J by 9 bases, and 18 bases separated the two germline ends. This CDR3 comprises 14 residues. CDR3 in amino acids: CASSSWGSSDTQYF. CDR3 DNA: TGTGCCAGTAGTTCCTGGGGCTCTTCTGACACGCAGTATTTT.

The chain uses TRBV7-8 and TRBJ2-7; 11 bases align to TRBD1. This CDR3 spans 16 amino acids. From germline, CDR1 is SGHVS and CDR2 FQNEAQ. Trimming cost V 5 bases and J 6 bases; bases outside gene matches: 12. The CDR3 here is CASSTGQGAMTGEQYF. In DNA, the CDR3 is TGTGCCAGCAGCACCGGACAGGGGGCGATGACTGGCGAGCAGTACTTC. The full variable domain, with the rest looked up from reference TRBV7-8 and TRBJ2-7, is GAGVSQSPRYKVAKRGQDVALRCDPISGHVSLFWYQQALGQGPEFLTYFQNEAQLDKSGLPSDRFFAERPEGSVSTLKIQRTQQEDSAVYLCASSTGQGAMTGEQYFGPGTRLTVT.

This chain connects TRBV19 to TRBJ1-1, with D possibly TRBD1 on 5 matching bases. CDR3 length: 18 amino acids. Germline CDR1 and CDR2: LNHDA and SQIVND (reference sequence). V was clipped by 5 bases and J by 0 bases, with 22 bases between them. The CDR3 spells CASSLPGGKRHMNTEAFF. CDR3 DNA sequence: TGTGCCAGTAGTCTCCCGGGGGGGAAAAGGCACATGAACACTGAAGCTTTCTTT.